This T cell receptor beta chain appears in the sequencing data of a study of monozygotic twins with inflammatory bowel disease. Study-level findings and limits: In the analysis, different T cell subtypes could not be told apart. Healthy co-twins showed greater TCRbeta diversity (inverse Simpson) than IBD patients.

It was approximately 3,500 ng of total RNA that each TCR library used. Researchers ran eight separate cDNA reactions for each sample. TCRdb re-called the 5' RACE reads; one entry per CDR3 protein, DNA not given. This sample's table has 110,000 to 150,000 distinct CDR3 sequences. The germline CDR1 and CDR2 sequences are LNHNV and YYDKDF (reference sequence). The CDR3 spans 16 residues. On this clonotype: The antigen is undetermined.

The sequencing input was blood. The sequence came from a human donor with ulcerative colitis or Crohn's disease, or a healthy co-twin of an affected twin (not recorded which). This sequence joins TRBV15 and TRBJ1-2; TCRdb designates TRBD1, a call that cannot be tested without DNA. The CDR3 here is CATSRDVRDTDYGYTF.